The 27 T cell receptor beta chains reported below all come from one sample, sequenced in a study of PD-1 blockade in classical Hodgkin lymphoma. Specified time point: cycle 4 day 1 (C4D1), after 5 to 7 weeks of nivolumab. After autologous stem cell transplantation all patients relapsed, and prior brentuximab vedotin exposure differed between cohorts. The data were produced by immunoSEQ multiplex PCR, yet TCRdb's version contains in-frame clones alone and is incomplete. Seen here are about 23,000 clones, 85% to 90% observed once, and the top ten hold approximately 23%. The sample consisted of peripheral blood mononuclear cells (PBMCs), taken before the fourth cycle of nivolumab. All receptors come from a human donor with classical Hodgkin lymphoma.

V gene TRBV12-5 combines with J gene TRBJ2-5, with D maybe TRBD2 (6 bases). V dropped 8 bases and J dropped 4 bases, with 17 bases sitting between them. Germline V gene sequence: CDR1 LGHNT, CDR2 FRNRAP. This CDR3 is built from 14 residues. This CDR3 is CASSTGDGAETQYF. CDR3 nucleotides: TGTGCTAGTTCGACGGGAGATGGGGCAGAGACCCAGTACTTC.

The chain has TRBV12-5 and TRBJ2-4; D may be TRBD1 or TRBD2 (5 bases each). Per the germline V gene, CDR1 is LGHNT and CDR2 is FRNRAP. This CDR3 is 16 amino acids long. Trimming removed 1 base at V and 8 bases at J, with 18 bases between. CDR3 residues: CASGLDLTGVGDIQYF. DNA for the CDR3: TGTGCTAGTGGTTTGGACTTGACCGGGGTGGGGGACATTCAGTACTTC. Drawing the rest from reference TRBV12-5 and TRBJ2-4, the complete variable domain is DARVTQTPRHKVTEMGQEVTMRCQPILGHNTVFWYRQTMMQGLELLAYFRNRAPLDDSGMPKDRFSAEMPDATLATLKIQPSEPRDSAVYFCASGLDLTGVGDIQYFGAGTRLSVL.

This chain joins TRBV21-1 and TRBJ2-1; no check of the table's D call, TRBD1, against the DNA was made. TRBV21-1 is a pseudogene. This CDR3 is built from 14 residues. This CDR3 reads CASSKEGGYNEQFF. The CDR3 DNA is TGTGCCAGCAGCAAGGAAGGGGGCTACAATGAGCAGTTCTTC.

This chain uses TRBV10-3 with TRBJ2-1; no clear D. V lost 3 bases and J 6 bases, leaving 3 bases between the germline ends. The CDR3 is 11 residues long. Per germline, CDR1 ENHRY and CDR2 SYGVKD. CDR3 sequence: CAISESNEQFF. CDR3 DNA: TGTGCCATCAGTGAATCCAATGAGCAGTTCTTC.

CDR3 region: CASSEVIGQSRANVLTF. CDR3 nucleotides: TGTGCCAGCAGCGAGGTTATAGGACAAAGTCGGGCCAACGTCCTGACTTTC. The chain has TRBV12-1 and TRBJ2-6; TRBD1, as called in the table, went unchecked against the DNA. TRBV12-1 is deemed a pseudogene. This CDR3 region has 17 residues.

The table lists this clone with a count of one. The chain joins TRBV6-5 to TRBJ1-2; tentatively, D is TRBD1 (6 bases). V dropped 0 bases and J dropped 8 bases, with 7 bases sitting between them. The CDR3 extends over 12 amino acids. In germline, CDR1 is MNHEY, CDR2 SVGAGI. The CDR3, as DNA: TGTGCCAGCAGTTACTCGGGGGGCGGCTACACCTTC. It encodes CASSYSGGGYTF.

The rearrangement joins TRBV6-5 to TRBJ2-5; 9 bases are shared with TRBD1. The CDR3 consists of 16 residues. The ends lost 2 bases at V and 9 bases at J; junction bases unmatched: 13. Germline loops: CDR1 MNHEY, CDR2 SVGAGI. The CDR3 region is CASSYGWDRATKAQYF. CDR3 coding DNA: TGTGCCAGCAGTTACGGGTGGGACAGGGCGACGAAGGCCCAGTACTTC.

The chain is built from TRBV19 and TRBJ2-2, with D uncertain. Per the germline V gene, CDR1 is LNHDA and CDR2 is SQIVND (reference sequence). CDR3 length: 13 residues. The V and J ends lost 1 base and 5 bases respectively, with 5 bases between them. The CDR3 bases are TGTGCCAGTAGTATAGTAGGGACCGGGGAGCTGTTTTTT. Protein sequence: CASSIVGTGELFF.

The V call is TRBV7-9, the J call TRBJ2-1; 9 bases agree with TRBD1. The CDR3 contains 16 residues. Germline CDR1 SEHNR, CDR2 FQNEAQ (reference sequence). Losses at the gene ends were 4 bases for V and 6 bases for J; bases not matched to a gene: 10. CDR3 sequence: CASSWLGTGSLNEQFF. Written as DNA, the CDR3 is TGTGCCAGCAGCTGGCTTGGGACAGGGTCCCTCAATGAGCAGTTCTTC.

CDR3 DNA: TGTGCCAGCAGCTTGGCCTTTCTAACTGTTACAGATACGCAGTATTTT. Translation gives CASSLAFLTVTDTQYF. This sequence joins TRBV5-8 and TRBJ2-3; unclear D gene. This CDR3 is 16 amino acids long. V was trimmed by 0 bases and J by 3 bases, leaving 14 bases between them. In germline, CDR1 is SGHTS, CDR2 YDEGEE.

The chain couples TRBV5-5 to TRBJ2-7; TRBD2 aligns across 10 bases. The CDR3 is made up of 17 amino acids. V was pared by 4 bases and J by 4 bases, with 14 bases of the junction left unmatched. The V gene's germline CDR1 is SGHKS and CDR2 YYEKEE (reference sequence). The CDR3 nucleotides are TGTGCCAGCAGCCCCCGGGGAGCGGGAGGGAAACTTTACGAGCAGTACTTC. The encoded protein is CASSPRGAGGKLYEQYF.

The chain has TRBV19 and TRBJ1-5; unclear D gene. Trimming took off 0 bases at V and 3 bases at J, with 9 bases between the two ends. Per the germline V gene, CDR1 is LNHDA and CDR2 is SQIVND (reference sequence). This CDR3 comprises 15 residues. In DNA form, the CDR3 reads TGTGCCAGTAGTATAGAGCAGGTTCCCAATCAGCCCCAGCATTTT. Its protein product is CASSIEQVPNQPQHF.

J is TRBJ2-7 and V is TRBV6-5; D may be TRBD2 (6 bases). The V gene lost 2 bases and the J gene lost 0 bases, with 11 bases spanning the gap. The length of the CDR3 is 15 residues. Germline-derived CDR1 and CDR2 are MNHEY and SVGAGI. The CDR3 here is CASSYARGFSYEQYF. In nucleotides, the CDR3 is TGTGCCAGCAGTTACGCCCGGGGGTTCTCCTACGAGCAGTACTTC.

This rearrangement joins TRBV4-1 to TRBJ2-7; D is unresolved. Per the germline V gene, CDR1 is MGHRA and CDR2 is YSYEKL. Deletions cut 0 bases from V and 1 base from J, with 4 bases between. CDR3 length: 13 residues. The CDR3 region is CASSQEASYEQYF. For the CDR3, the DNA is TGCGCCAGCAGCCAAGAAGCTTCCTACGAGCAGTACTTC.

The CDR3 loop reads CASSLAGTINEQFF. DNA of the CDR3: TGCGCCAGCAGCTTGGCGGGGACCATCAATGAGCAGTTCTTC. The chain joins TRBV5-1 to TRBJ2-1; D might be TRBD1 or TRBD2, each matching 5 bases. V lost 0 bases, J lost 6 bases, and 10 bases lay in between. Germline values: CDR1 SGHRS, CDR2 YFSETQ. The CDR3 covers 14 residues. Combining the CDR3 with reference TRBV5-1 and TRBJ2-1 gives the whole variable domain KAGVTQTPRYLIKTRGQQVTLSCSPISGHRSVSWYQQTPGQGLQFLFEYFSETQRNKGNFPGRFSGRQFSNSRSEMNVSTLELGDSALYLCASSLAGTINEQFFGPGTRLTVL.

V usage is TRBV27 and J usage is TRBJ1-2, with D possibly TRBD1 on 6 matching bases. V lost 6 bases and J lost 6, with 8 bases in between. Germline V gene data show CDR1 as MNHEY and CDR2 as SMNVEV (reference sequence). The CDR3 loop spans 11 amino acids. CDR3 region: CASRRGNGYTF. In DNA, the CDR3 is TGTGCCAGCAGGAGGGGGAATGGCTACACCTTC.

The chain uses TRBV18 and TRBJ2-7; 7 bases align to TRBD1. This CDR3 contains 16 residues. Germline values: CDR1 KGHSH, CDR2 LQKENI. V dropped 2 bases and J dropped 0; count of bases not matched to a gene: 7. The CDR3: CASSPSLGQDSYEQYF. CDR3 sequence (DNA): TGTGCCAGCTCACCAAGTTTAGGACAGGACTCCTACGAGCAGTACTTC.

CDR3 in amino acids: CASSHRLDSAYEQYF. As DNA, the CDR3 is TGTGCCAGCAGTCACAGGTTGGACAGTGCCTACGAGCAGTACTTC. The V and J genes are TRBV6-6 and TRBJ2-7; perhaps TRBD1 as D (6 bases). The CDR3 is 15 amino acids. V dropped 5 bases and J dropped 2 bases, with 16 bases sitting between them. The germline V gene encodes CDR1 MNHNY and CDR2 SVGAGI (reference sequence).

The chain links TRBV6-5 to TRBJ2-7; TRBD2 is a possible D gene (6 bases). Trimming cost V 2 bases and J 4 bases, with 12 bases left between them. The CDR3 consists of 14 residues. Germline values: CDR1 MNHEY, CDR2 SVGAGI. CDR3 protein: CASSYITEGYEQYF. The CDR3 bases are TGTGCCAGCAGTTACATAACGGAGGGGTACGAGCAGTACTTC.

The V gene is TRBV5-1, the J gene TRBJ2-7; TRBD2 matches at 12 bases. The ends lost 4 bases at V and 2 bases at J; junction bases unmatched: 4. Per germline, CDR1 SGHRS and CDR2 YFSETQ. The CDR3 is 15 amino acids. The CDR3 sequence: CASSGRTSGTYEQYF. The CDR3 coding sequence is TGCGCCAGCAGCGGTAGGACTAGCGGGACCTACGAGCAGTACTTC.

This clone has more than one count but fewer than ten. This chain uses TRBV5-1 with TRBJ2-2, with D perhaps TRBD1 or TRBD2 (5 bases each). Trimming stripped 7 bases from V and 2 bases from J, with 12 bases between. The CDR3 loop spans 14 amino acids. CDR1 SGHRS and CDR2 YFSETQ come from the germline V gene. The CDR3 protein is CASFGGVNTGELFF. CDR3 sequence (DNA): TGCGCCAGCTTTGGGGGTGTAAACACCGGGGAGCTGTTTTTT.

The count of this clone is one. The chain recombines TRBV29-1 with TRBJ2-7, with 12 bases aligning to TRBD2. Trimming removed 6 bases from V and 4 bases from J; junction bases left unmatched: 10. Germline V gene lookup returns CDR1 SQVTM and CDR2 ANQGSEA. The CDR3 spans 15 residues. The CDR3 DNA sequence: TGCAGCGTGGCCCCGACTAGCGGGAGTATATACGAGCAGTACTTC. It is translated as CSVAPTSGSIYEQYF.

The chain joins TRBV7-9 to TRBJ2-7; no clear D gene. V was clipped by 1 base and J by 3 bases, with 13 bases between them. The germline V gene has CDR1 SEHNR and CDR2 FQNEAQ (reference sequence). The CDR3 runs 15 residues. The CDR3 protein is CASSLGERFGYEQYF. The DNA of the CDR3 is TGTGCCAGCAGCTTAGGAGAGCGATTCGGCTACGAGCAGTACTTC.

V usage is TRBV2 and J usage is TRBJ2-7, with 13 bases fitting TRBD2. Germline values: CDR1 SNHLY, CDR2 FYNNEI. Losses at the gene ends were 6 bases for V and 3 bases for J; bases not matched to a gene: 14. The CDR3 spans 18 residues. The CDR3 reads CASSPGLAGPYLFYEQYF. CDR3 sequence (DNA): TGTGCCAGCAGCCCGGGACTAGCGGGACCTTACCTTTTCTACGAGCAGTACTTC. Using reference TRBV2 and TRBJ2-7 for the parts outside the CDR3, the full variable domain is EPEVTQTPSHQVTQMGQEVILRCVPISNHLYFYWYRQILGQKVEFLVSFYNNEISEKSEIFDDQFSVERPDGSNFTLKIRSTKLEDSAMYFCASSPGLAGPYLFYEQYFGPGTRLTVT.

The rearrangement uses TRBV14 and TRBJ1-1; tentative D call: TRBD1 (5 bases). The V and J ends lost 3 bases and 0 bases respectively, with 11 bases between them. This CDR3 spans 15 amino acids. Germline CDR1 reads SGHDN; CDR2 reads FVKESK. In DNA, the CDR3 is TGTGCCAGCAGCCATTACAGGACCCTGAACACTGAAGCTTTCTTT. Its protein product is CASSHYRTLNTEAFF.

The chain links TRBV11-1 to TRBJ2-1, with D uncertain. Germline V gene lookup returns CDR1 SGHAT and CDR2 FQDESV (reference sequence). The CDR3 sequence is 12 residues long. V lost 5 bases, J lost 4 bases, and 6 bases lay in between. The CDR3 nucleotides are TGTGCCAGCAGCCCCGTATACAATGAGCAGTTCTTC. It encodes CASSPVYNEQFF.

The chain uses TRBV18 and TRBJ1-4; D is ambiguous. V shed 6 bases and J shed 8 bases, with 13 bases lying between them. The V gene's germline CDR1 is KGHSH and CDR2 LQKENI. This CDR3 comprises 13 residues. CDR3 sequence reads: CASSRSAEEKLFF. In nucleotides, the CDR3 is TGTGCCAGCTCCCGAAGTGCGGAGGAAAAACTGTTTTTT.